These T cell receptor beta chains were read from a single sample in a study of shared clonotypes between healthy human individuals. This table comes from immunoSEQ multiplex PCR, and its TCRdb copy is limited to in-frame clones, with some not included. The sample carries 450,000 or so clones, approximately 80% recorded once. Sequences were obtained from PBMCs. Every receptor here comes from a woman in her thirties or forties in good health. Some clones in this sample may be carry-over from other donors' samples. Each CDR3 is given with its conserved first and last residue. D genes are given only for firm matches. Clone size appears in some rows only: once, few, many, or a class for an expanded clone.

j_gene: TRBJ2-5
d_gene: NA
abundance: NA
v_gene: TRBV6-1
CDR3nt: TGTGCCAGCAGTGAATTCAGTAGCGTTGAGACCCAGTACTTC
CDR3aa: CASSEFSSVETQYF

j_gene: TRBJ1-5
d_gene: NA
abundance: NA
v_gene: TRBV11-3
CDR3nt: TGTGCCAGCAGCTTAGGCTTACCCTGTGCCTCCAGCAATCAGCCCCAGCATTTT
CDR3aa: CASSLGLPCASSNQPQHF

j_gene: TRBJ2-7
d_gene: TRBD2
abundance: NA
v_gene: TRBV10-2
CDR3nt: TGCGCCAGCAATCTAGCGGGACGGTCCTACGAGCAGTACTTC
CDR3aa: CASNLAGRSYEQYF

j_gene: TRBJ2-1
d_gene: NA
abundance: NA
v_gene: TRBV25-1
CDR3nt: TGTGCCAGCAGGCCGGGACCCTACAATGAGCAGTTCTTC
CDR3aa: CASRPGPYNEQFF

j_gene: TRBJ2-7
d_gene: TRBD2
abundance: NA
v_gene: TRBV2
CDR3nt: TGTGCCAGCAGCGACGGACTAGCGGTCTTCTACGAGCAGTACTTC
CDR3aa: CASSDGLAVFYEQYF

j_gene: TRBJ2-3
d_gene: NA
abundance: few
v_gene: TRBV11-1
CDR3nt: TGTGCCAGCAGCCCTCGGACTGGGGAGGATACGCAGTATTTT
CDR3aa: CASSPRTGEDTQYF

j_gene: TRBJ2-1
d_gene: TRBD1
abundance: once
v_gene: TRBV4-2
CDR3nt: TGTGCCAGCAGCCCCCGGACAGGGGGGAATGAGCAGTTCTTC
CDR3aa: CASSPRTGGNEQFF

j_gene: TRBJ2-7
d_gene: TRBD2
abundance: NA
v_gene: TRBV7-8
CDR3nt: TGTGCCAGCAGGGGGAAGGAGACTAGCGGGCTCTCCTACGAGCAGTACTTC
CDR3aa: CASRGKETSGLSYEQYF

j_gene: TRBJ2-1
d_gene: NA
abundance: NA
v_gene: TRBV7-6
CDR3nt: TGTGCCAGCAGCTTAGAAGACTCCGGGGTCCCCTACAATGAGCAGTTCTTC
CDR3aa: CASSLEDSGVPYNEQFF

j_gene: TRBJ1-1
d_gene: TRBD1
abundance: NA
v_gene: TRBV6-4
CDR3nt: TGTGCCAGCAGCCAGGGGGCCGCCGGGAACACTGAAGCTTTCTTT
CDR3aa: CASSQGAAGNTEAFF

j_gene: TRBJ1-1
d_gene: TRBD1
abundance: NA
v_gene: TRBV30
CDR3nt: TGTGCCTGGAGTGGTAGACAGGGAAACACTGAAGCTTTCTTT
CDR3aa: CAWSGRQGNTEAFF

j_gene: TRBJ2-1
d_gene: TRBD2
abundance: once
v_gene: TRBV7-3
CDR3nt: TGTGCCAGCAGCCGTACAAGCGGGAGTGGTAATGAGCAGTTCTTC
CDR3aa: CASSRTSGSGNEQFF

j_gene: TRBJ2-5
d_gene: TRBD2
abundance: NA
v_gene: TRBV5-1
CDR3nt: TGCGCCAGCGGACCCCTAGCGGGAGCCCAAGAGACCCAGTACTTC
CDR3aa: CASGPLAGAQETQYF

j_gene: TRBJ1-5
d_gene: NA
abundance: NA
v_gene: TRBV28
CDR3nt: TGTGCCAGCAGTTTTGAACAGCGGCATCAGCCCCAGCATTTT
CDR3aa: CASSFEQRHQPQHF

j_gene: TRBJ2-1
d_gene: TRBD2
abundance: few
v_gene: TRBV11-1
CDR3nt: TGTGCCAGCAGCCCTAGCGGGTTCTCCTACAATGAGCAGTTCTTC
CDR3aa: CASSPSGFSYNEQFF

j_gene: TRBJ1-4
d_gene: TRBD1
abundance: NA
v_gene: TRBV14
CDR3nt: TGTGCCAGCAGCCAGAACAGGGGGCGGGCTAATGAAAAACTGTTTTTT
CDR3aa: CASSQNRGRANEKLFF

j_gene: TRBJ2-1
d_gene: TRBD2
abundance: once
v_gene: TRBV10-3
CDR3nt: TGTGCCATCAGTGAGCCGGGGACTAGCCTAAGGAGGGACAATGAGCAGTTCTTC
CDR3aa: CAISEPGTSLRRDNEQFF